This T cell receptor (beta chain) was identified during a study of T cell changes during pregnancy in multiple sclerosis. Data came from immunoSEQ multiplex PCR; TCRdb stores just in-frame clones and leaves some out. The table includes 40,000 to 50,000 clones, approximately 94% detected once. Trimming cost V 5 bases and J 12 bases; bases outside gene matches: 15. The CDR3 totals 14 residues. Germline values: CDR1 MNHNY, CDR2 SVGAGI (reference sequence). The genes are TRBV6-6 and TRBJ1-1; TRBD1 agrees at 7 bases. The sequence derives from a female donor with multiple sclerosis, enrolled in a pregnancy study. The sequences come from CD4+ T cells from peripheral blood mononuclear cells, collected in the third trimester of pregnancy. The CDR3: CASSQSGQAGKPFF. The CDR3 DNA follows: TGTGCCAGCAGTCAATCCGGACAGGCAGGCAAACCTTTCTTT.